This T cell receptor (beta chain) stems from a study of blood T cell repertoires in COVID-19. Study at large: Spain, Italy and the United States supplied samples that represented acute and convalescent COVID-19. PBMCs, B-cell-depleted T cells, or T cells provided the cDNA or gDNA that made up the material.

Measured with immunoSEQ multiplex PCR; TCRdb has only the in-frame clones, and not every one. The sample comprises 280,000 or so clones, 88% of which are singletons, and 9.4% rests with the top ten. The J segment lost 4 bases and the V segment lost 4 bases, leaving 5 bases of the junction unmatched. This CDR3 region has 16 residues. CDR1 and CDR2 (germline): SEHNR, FQNEAQ (reference sequence). What was sequenced was peripheral blood. This receptor was identified in a young man with active or convalescent COVID-19. The chain uses TRBV7-9 and TRBJ2-1; 12 bases fit TRBD2. The CDR3 reads CASSSRTSGAYNEQFF. In DNA form, the CDR3 reads TGTGCCAGCAGCTCCCGGACTAGCGGGGCTTACAATGAGCAGTTCTTC. The whole variable domain, remainder taken from reference TRBV7-9 and TRBJ2-1, is DTGVSQNPRHKITKRGQNVTFRCDPISEHNRLYWYRQTLGQGPEFLTYFQNEAQLEKSRLLSDRFSAERPKGSFSTLEIQRTEQGDSAMYLCASSSRTSGAYNEQFFGPGTRLTVL.